This T cell receptor beta chain appears in the sequencing data of a study of cytomegalovirus exposure and HLA in healthy donors (dated by TCRdb to 2016 to 2017). The study in broad terms: An earlier analysis of some 620 of the donors reported about 280 Gb of sequence data and about 120 million unique TCR beta sequences obtained from around 170 million T cells. To study patterns of TCR occurrence, a later analysis re-analyzed previously published TCR beta repertoires from 600 to 750 donors and added high-resolution HLA genotyping. Genome-wide SNP genotypes for about 55% of the 666 donors were used in a later genetic analysis, which treated that subset as a discovery cohort. The study aimed to test whether cataloging public T cell receptors could reveal signatures of past pathogen exposure. An earlier analysis of fewer than 750 of the donors used high-throughput TCR beta sequencing to judge whether each TCR beta V gene segment behaved as functional or pseudogenic. The study profiled the T cell repertoires of fewer than 850 subjects by immunosequencing and related them to cytomegalovirus serostatus. Every discovery cohort repertoire had been produced on one sequencing platform. Rather than drawing on any new phenotypic data, the later analysis identified candidate immune exposures from TCR beta sequences and the way those sequences occurred across donors. Alongside the repertoire data, information on donor age, sex, ethnicity and CMV serostatus was compiled. About 300 gigabases of sequencing data and around 90 million unique TCR sequences made up an early release that covered some 640 HLA-typed donors. Among the roughly 400 genotyped donors, around 81% belonged to the genetic ancestry cluster associated with self-reported Caucasian donors. Roughly 5 DR-DQ haplotypes were treated as single units for association and clustering because of strong linkage in the cohort. Along with the roughly 700-subject first cohort, a separate validation cohort of some 130 different subjects was used. To predict cytomegalovirus infection status, the study brought together high-throughput TCR immunosequencing, statistical association of individual TCRs with disease status, and machine learning. Among roughly 400 genotyped donors of the cohort, an average of approximately 240,000 unique TCR beta nucleotide sequences was sequenced per donor, of which approximately 18% were non-productive. Typing coverage differed by locus: A, B, C, DRB1 and DQB1 were typed in about 620-640 donors, DQA1 in about 550, DPA1 in around 600, and DPB1 in around 440. HLA typing included class I and class II loci at four-digit resolution. Overall study results and their limits: Immune exposure information for the cohort was limited to CMV serostatus. In a later analysis, most CMV-associated TCR beta chains were found to appear HLA-restricted, with HLA associations seemingly driven largely by CMV exposure. A further reported finding was that TCR beta sequences accurately predicted the HLA-A and HLA-B alleles for most subjects in the first cohort. A total of 150 or so TCR beta chains were listed by the study as associated with cytomegalovirus. The sequencing pipeline was judged likely to have produced a cluster of highly shared sequence variants as a technical artifact. Because HLA typing was unavailable for some donors at each locus, only the typed subset was used in association tests. In this cohort, only TCR beta chains were sequenced, and detectable features were limited by the absence of alpha or paired-chain data. Strong co-occurrence of HLA alleles, especially DR and DQ, made assigning TCR associations to individual alleles difficult. Broadly in line with IMGT annotations, most TCR beta V segments showed up in productive rearrangements about 90% or about 30% of the time in an earlier analysis of 450 to 600 of the donors. In a later analysis, about 17,000 TCR beta sequences were associated with specific HLA alleles at a false discovery rate of 0.05. Approximately 18 rarely observed V segments, including chromosome 9 orphons, were excluded from the earlier analysis of approximately 600 of the donors because counts were too low. Some IMGT-functional V segments, including TRBV6-2 and TRBV6-3, could not be distinguished by the 87-base-pair reads and were therefore excluded. According to the authors, the approach could potentially be generalized to other disease states and immunological phenotypes. A later genetic analysis associated a missense DCLRE1C variant with V-gene and J-gene trimming of TCR beta chains, and an independent cohort replicated the association. While some public TCRs were present in many individuals, most TCR sequences turned up only very rarely across donors. The presence/absence analyses assumed that sequencing depth was roughly uniform across donors, and that assumption may not be true. Linkage disequilibrium might explain the correlated functional status among segregating V segments, but an unknown experimental factor could not be ruled out. According to a later analysis, parvovirus B19, influenza, CMV and Epstein-Barr virus appeared linked to several top co-occurrence clusters. In vitro tests confirmed that a few of the cytomegalovirus-associated TCR beta chains recognize cytomegalovirus antigens. In a later analysis, TCR association rates were found to vary across HLA loci, with the most associated TCRs seen for DRB1 alleles and the fewest for HLA-C alleles. In a later analysis, HLA-associated TCR beta chains showed more clonal expansion and lower generation probabilities than non-associated chains that were equally common. According to a later genetic analysis, donors in an Asian-associated ancestry cluster had fewer N-insertions in productive TCRs than the roughly 670-donor mean. The classifier was reported to diagnose cytomegalovirus status with high specificity and sensitivity in both the original cohort and the validation cohort.

Reading the germline V gene gives CDR1 SGHRS and CDR2 YFSETQ. The CDR3, cysteine through phenylalanine, is 14 amino acids long. Only the CDR3 DNA is retained, 42 bases long and in frame from the first base. The V and J ends are trimmed by 0 bases and 8 bases, leaving 14 bases between them. For this clone: Its antigen target is currently unknown. It has no much larger one-base neighbor in the sample; base qualities were not kept.

To prepare the library, the immunoSEQ multiplex PCR assay was applied. For the multiplex PCR, a mixture combining 60 forward primers for TCR Vbeta segments and 13 reverse primers for TCR Jbeta segments was used. The CDR3 region of rearranged TCR beta genes was amplified from genomic DNA by a multiplex PCR assay. Amplified TCR beta libraries were sequenced as 87-base-pair reads on the Illumina HiSeq System. The study's own analysis went as follows. A later analysis tallied 75 million to 95 million unique TCR beta chains across the 666 repertoires, and approximately 9.9 million of those chains were shared by two or more donors. Raw reads were error-corrected and collapsed into unique sequences with a nearest-neighbor algorithm that merged closely related sequences to remove PCR and sequencing errors. CDR3 sequences were aligned to IMGT reference sequences to assign V, D and J gene segments. Each retained sequence needed at least a six-nucleotide match to both a V gene segment and a J gene segment. A rearrangement was called productive if the CDR3 had no stop codons and remained in frame with V and J, and every other rearrangement was called non-productive. Following IMGT convention, CDR3 was defined as the stretch from the second conserved V-encoded cysteine to the conserved J-encoded phenylalanine. The earlier analysis of more than 450 of the donors excluded sequences that lacked an unambiguous match to a single V gene segment. An earlier analysis of fewer than 750 of the donors called V segments functional above 56.7% productive rearrangements and segregating when the between-donor standard deviation exceeded 5%. A statistical classification framework was built for diagnosing cytomegalovirus status from the catalog of TCR beta chain sequences. In a later analysis, TCR nucleotide sequences were compared against IMGT/GENE-DB human TR gene sequences so that V and J genes could be assigned. In a later analysis, CDR3 sequences and most-parsimonious VDJ recombination scenarios were assigned using the TCRdist pipeline. A later analysis defined each TCR beta chain by its CDR3 amino acid sequence plus V-gene family, and excluded reads lacking a unique V-gene family. A later analysis removed several hundred highly shared, low-generation-probability nucleotide sequences to deal with suspected cross-contamination and a sequencing artifact. In a later analysis, a clonal expansion index for each public chain was calculated from normalized within-repertoire ranks of inferred template counts. In a later analysis, generation probabilities were computed using a VDJ recombination model fitted to out-of-frame rearrangements, and the results were checked against IGoR. In a later analysis, hypergeometric tests were used to score TCR-TCR, TCR-HLA and TCR-CMV co-occurrence, with a repertoire-size bias correction applied to TCR pairs. A later analysis estimated false discovery rates by permuting HLA or CMV assignments 20 times. In a later analysis, co-occurring TCRs were grouped using DBSCAN, and TCRdist sequence similarity was added for clustering within HLA-allele-positive subsets. Repertoires with fewer than 30,000 or more than 120,000 public chains were left out of co-occurrence clustering, as were about 5 repertoires with anomalous nucleotide sharing. The source is immuneACCESS, and TCRdb retained only in-frame sequences with V and J called. Part of the clones is not carried over; for the studies checked, unresolved V genes explain less than half of this, and the remainder is unexplained. V and J calls plus clone size are reproduced from that table; the DNA served to infer D and trimming. Within this sample are 150,000 to 200,000 clones, with 84% of them counted one time only. The ten largest clones capture around 4.8% of the sample.

The cohort comprised under 700 healthy bone marrow donors. All cohort members were sampled while nominally healthy, although unrecorded immune exposures were likely present. The donor tested CMV seropositive and was one of the 289 seropositive cohort members. Each donor provided a peripheral blood sample, and peripheral blood mononuclear cells were used for TCR beta sequencing. Genomic DNA extraction from the blood cell samples was performed with the Qiagen DNeasy Blood Extraction Kit. Sequencing input: PBMCs. The sequence links TRBV5-1 to TRBJ1-2, with no D gene named confidently. This sequence was found in a girl between 10 and 17 years old in good health and CMV-seropositive. The DNA reads as follows: TGCGCCAGCAGCTTGGACGGGAGTTTCGAAGGCTACACCTTC. Its translation reads: CASSLDGSFEGYTF. The variable domain in full, with residues beyond the CDR3 obtained from the reference TRBV5-1 and TRBJ1-2 genes, is KAGVTQTPRYLIKTRGQQVTLSCSPISGHRSVSWYQQTPGQGLQFLFEYFSETQRNKGNFPGRFSGRQFSNSRSEMNVSTLELGDSALYLCASSLDGSFEGYTFGSGTRLTVV.